This T cell receptor (beta chain) was captured in a study of blood T cell repertoires in COVID-19. Whole-study context: PBMCs, B-cell-depleted T cells, or T cells were the source of the cDNA or gDNA that made up the material.

In the source study's methods: Researchers report that nucleated cell counts were estimated from reference gene primer amplification. Assay used: immunoSEQ multiplex PCR; TCRdb lists only in-frame clones, some missing. V and J calls and clone size come straight from that table; D and trimming were deduced from the DNA. The repertoire holds fewer than 300,000 clones, with 65% to 85% as singletons. Patients at the Seattle site were enrolled during active infection and followed longitudinally. The CDR3 spans 13 residues. The V end lost 6 bases, the J end lost 0 bases, and 8 bases lay between the germline ends.

The J gene is TRBJ2-5, the V gene TRBV12-3 or TRBV12-4; D unresolved. Material for sequencing was peripheral blood. This sequence originates from a person between 65 and 79 years old with COVID-19, enrolled during active disease. CDR3 protein: CASSWQDQETQYF. The CDR3 DNA reads as TGTGCCAGCAGCTGGCAAGACCAAGAGACCCAGTACTTC.